Shown below are 3 T cell receptor beta chains from a single sample sequenced in a study of T cell clonotyping in hematopoietic cell transplantation. The table came from immunoSEQ multiplex PCR; TCRdb's copy has only in-frame clones and leaves some out. The sample shows nearly 70,000 clones, 85% to 95% of them seen only once. Specimen: peripheral blood mononuclear cells. These receptors were taken from a man aged 45-60 years in good health. Some clones in this sample may be carry-over from other donors' samples.

The rearrangement links TRBV29-1 to TRBJ2-7, with a possible D match to TRBD1 (5 bases). This CDR3 is 12 amino acids long. V lost 6 bases and J 2 bases, leaving 11 bases between the germline ends. Germline CDR1 reads SQVTM; CDR2 reads ANQGSEA. The chain's CDR3 is CSVDQGPYEQYF. CDR3 DNA: TGCAGCGTCGACCAGGGCCCCTACGAGCAGTACTTC.

The rearrangement uses TRBV7-7 and TRBJ2-5; D uncertain. The germline V gene has CDR1 SSHAT and CDR2 FNYEAQ (reference sequence). The CDR3 has 13 residues. Trimming left V 3 bases short and J 4 bases short, with 9 bases between. Written as DNA, the CDR3 is TGTGCCAGCAGCTTGAACTATGGAGAGACCCAGTACTTC. Its protein is CASSLNYGETQYF.

J is TRBJ2-7 and V is TRBV11-2, with D perhaps being TRBD1 or TRBD2 (5 bases each). This CDR3 spans 15 amino acids. V was pared by 5 bases and J by 2 bases, with 16 bases between. CDR1 and CDR2 from the germline V gene are SGHAT and FQNNGV. Written as DNA, the CDR3 is TGTGCCAGCAGCGCCGCCCCTCGGGGCCCCTACGAGCAGTACTTC. Translated: CASSAAPRGPYEQYF.